This T cell receptor (beta chain) was captured by sequencing in a study of Ad26.COV2.S vaccination and SARS-CoV-2 variants. Using immunoSEQ multiplex PCR, the repertoire was profiled, and TCRdb retains in-frame clones only, with some absent. The table lists around 300,000 clones, 85% to 90% of them singletons. Per the germline V gene, CDR1 is SGHDT and CDR2 is YYEEEE. CDR3 length: 15 residues. V lost 1 base and J lost 2; bases outside the gene matches: 3. Treatment meaning: 15 to 20 received Ad26.COV2.S at low or high dose, single or two shots; 5 received placebo; per-sample allocation not given. After the first vaccine or placebo injection, samples were drawn on day 63.

Sequencing used peripheral blood, obtained in a trial of Ad26.COV2.S vaccine versus placebo. The sequence was collected from a person aged 18 to 65 who received the Ad26.COV2.S COVID-19 vaccine or a placebo. J is TRBJ2-3 and V is TRBV5-6, with TRBD1 matching over 8 bases. The CDR3 region has the DNA TGTGCCAGCAGCTTGACGACAGGGGCCACAGATACGCAGTATTTT. Amino acid sequence: CASSLTTGATDTQYF.